This TCR beta chain originates from a study of human thymus T cells. Thymus tissue for the work was resected from patients undergoing corrective heart surgery. Sequenced by immunoSEQ multiplex PCR; TCRdb stores in-frame clones only, minus some. The sample lists some 130,000 clones, more than 90% occurring once. The CDR3 runs to 12 residues. The V end lost 4 bases, the J end lost 5 bases, and 6 bases lay between the germline ends. CDR1 is SGHDT and CDR2 is YYEEEE in the germline V gene. The receptor was derived from a boy under three years old with a congenital heart defect but otherwise immunologically healthy. The sequencing input was thymus tissue. The V gene is TRBV5-6, the J gene TRBJ2-2, with D possibly matching TRBD1 (6 bases). Written as DNA, the CDR3 is TGTGCCAGCAGCCAGGGGACCGGGGAGCTGTTTTTT. Translated: CASSQGTGELFF.